This T cell receptor (beta chain) was profiled in a study of blood T cell repertoires in COVID-19. The overall study: PBMCs, B-cell-depleted T cells, or T cells were the source of the cDNA or gDNA that made up the material.

The V gene's germline CDR1 is SGDLS and CDR2 YYNGEE. The germline V and J ends were trimmed by 0 bases and 0 bases, with 7 bases remaining between them. This CDR3 has 15 amino acids. The method was immunoSEQ multiplex PCR; TCRdb's version includes in-frame clones alone and lacks a portion of them. The sample holds tens of thousands of clones, 85% to 90% seen once. This clone came up a few times. The sequence derives from a woman older than 75 in a cohort sampled during active or convalescent COVID-19. The specimen sequenced was peripheral blood. The rearrangement joins TRBV9 to TRBJ1-3; D uncertain. For the CDR3, the DNA is TGTGCCAGCAGCGTAGATGGCCTCTCTGGAAACACCATATATTTT. It specifies CASSVDGLSGNTIYF.